This entry lists 22 T cell receptor beta chains sequenced from one sample in a study of blood T cell repertoires in COVID-19. Clones were read by immunoSEQ multiplex PCR, and TCRdb kept only the in-frame ones, dropping some. The sample contains 35,000 to 45,000 clones, about 78% of which appear only once. Material: peripheral blood. These receptors were taken from a man between 70 and 80 years old with active or convalescent COVID-19.

V usage is TRBV5-5 and J usage is TRBJ2-3; 13 nucleotides line up with TRBD2. J was trimmed by 3 bases and V by 4 bases; bases with no gene match: 5. The CDR3 has 16 amino acids. Looked up from germline, CDR1 is SGHKS and CDR2 is YYEKEE (reference sequence). As DNA, the CDR3 is TGTGCCAGCAGCGTAATACTAGCGGGGGGGACAGATACGCAGTATTTT. Its protein product is CASSVILAGGTDTQYF.

The gene calls are TRBV7-2 and TRBJ1-4, with D uncertain. Looked up from germline, CDR1 is SGHTA and CDR2 is FQGNSA. Trimming shortened V by 5 bases and J by 14 bases, and 15 bases separated the two germline ends. This CDR3 contains 12 residues. The DNA for the CDR3 is TGTGCCAGCAGCGCCCGAGATGGAGGGCTGTTTTTT. It yields the protein CASSARDGGLFF.

This clone was seen a single time. The CDR3 is CASSSGQSSGNTIYF. CDR3 nucleotides: TGTGCCAGCAGTTCGGGACAATCCTCTGGAAACACCATATATTTT. The chain employs TRBV28 and TRBJ1-3; tentative D call: TRBD1 (6 bases). Germline CDR1 is MDHEN and CDR2 is SYDVKM. V dropped 4 bases and J dropped 0 bases, with 10 bases sitting between them. CDR3 length equals 15 residues.

The gene calls are TRBV7-2 and TRBJ1-5; D gene unclear. The V gene lost 1 base and the J gene lost 9 bases, with 13 bases spanning the gap. Looked up from germline, CDR1 is SGHTA and CDR2 is FQGNSA. This CDR3 comprises 14 residues. In nucleotides, the CDR3 is TGTGCCAGCAGCTTAGACGGGGTGCTCAGGCCCCAGCATTTT. Its translation is CASSLDGVLRPQHF.

The chain couples TRBV14 to TRBJ2-5; tentatively, D is TRBD2 (6 bases). Germline V gene sequence: CDR1 SGHDN, CDR2 FVKESK. The CDR3 sequence is 12 residues long. Between the trimmed V and J ends, which lost 0 bases and 11 bases, there was a span of 10 bases. The CDR3 coding sequence is TGTGCCAGCAGCCAAGATCTAGGGAGGCAGTACTTC. Its translation is CASSQDLGRQYF. The variable domain in full, with the rest retrieved from reference TRBV14 and TRBJ2-5, is EAGVTQFPSHSVIEKGQTVTLRCDPISGHDNLYWYRRVMGKEIKFLLHFVKESKQDESGMPNNRFLAERTGGTYSTLKVQPAELEDSGVYFCASSQDLGRQYFGPGTRLLVL.

This clone appeared once. This sequence joins TRBV29-1 and TRBJ2-3; 9 bases agree with TRBD1. The V gene's germline CDR1 is SQVTM and CDR2 ANQGSEA. V was pared by 5 bases and J by 4 bases, with 10 bases of the junction left unmatched. The CDR3 consists of 15 residues. The DNA for the CDR3 is TGCAGCGTTAGTAGTGGGACAGGGCCTGCAGATACGCAGTATTTT. This encodes CSVSSGTGPADTQYF.

The V gene is TRBV5-6, the J gene TRBJ1-5; a possible D gene is TRBD1 (5 bases). This CDR3 contains 15 residues. Per germline, CDR1 SGHDT and CDR2 YYEEEE. Trimming left V 1 base short and J 6 bases short, with 14 bases between. CDR3: CASSLRGIGIQPQHF. The DNA for the CDR3 is TGTGCCAGCAGCTTGCGGGGGATCGGGATTCAGCCCCAGCATTTT.

This clone was counted only a few times. The V call is TRBV28, the J call TRBJ1-6; 7 bases fit TRBD1. V gave up 6 bases and J gave up 9 bases; unmatched junction bases: 8. The germline CDR1 and CDR2 sequences are MDHEN and SYDVKM. This CDR3 region has 14 residues. The CDR3 region is CASRPGQVVSPLHF. The CDR3 region has the DNA TGTGCCAGCAGACCCGGACAGGTGGTTTCACCCCTCCACTTT.

This clone occurred a few times. The V gene is TRBV5-1, the J gene TRBJ2-7, with D unresolved. This CDR3 comprises 13 residues. Trimming took 0 bases from V and 0 from J, leaving 4 bases between them. Germline V gene sequence: CDR1 SGHRS, CDR2 YFSETQ. CDR3 protein: CASSLGNSYEQYF. CDR3 DNA sequence: TGCGCCAGCAGCTTGGGTAACTCCTACGAGCAGTACTTC.

This clone rates as medium-sized. The chain has TRBV11-2 and TRBJ2-7; 7 positions agree with TRBD1. The CDR3 covers 14 residues. Looked up from germline, CDR1 is SGHAT and CDR2 is FQNNGV. Unmatched junction bases numbered 4, after V lost 3 bases and J lost 2 bases. The chain's CDR3 is CASSLYRGAYEQYF. The CDR3 region has the DNA TGTGCCAGCAGCTTGTACAGGGGTGCCTACGAGCAGTACTTC.

The chain links TRBV3-1 (or the pseudogene TRBV3-2) to TRBJ2-7, with 8 bases that match TRBD1. Germline trimming cut 10 bases from V and 5 bases from J; bases unmatched to any gene: 10. The germline V gene encodes CDR1 LGHDT and CDR2 YNNKEL (reference sequence). This CDR3 is built from 13 residues. CDR3: CATRTGTSHEQYF. The CDR3 DNA reads as TGTGCCACCCGGACAGGGACTTCCCACGAGCAGTACTTC.

The V call is TRBV4-1, the J call TRBJ1-5; TRBD1 agrees at 8 bases. The CDR3 loop spans 15 amino acids. Trimming removed 4 bases from V and 2 bases from J; junction bases left unmatched: 4. Germline loops: CDR1 MGHRA, CDR2 YSYEKL. CDR3 in amino acids: CASSLLTGGNQPQHF. DNA of the CDR3: TGCGCCAGCAGCCTCCTGACAGGGGGCAATCAGCCCCAGCATTTT.

V gene TRBV28 combines with J gene TRBJ1-2; no clear D. The CDR3 spans 12 residues. The V end was cut by 6 bases, the J end by 4 bases, with 9 bases between. Germline CDR1 is MDHEN and CDR2 is SYDVKM. As DNA, the CDR3 is TGTGCCAGCAGAATCAGTGGCTATGGCTACACCTTC. It is translated as CASRISGYGYTF.

J is TRBJ2-1 and V is TRBV24-1; TRBD2 might be the D (7 bases). The CDR3 is made up of 17 amino acids. Trimming shortened V by 4 bases and J by 7 bases, and 22 bases separated the two germline ends. Germline loops: CDR1 KGHDR, CDR2 SFDVKD. CDR3 nucleotide sequence: TGTGCCACCAGTGACCGGGACATTCAAGGGGGGGGGAATGAGCAGTTCTTC. This sequence encodes CATSDRDIQGGGNEQFF.

The chain uses TRBV6-5 and TRBJ1-2; D not certain. From germline, CDR1 is MNHEY and CDR2 SVGAGI. The CDR3 is 14 amino acids. V lost 5 bases and J lost 6, with 16 bases in between. CDR3 DNA sequence: TGTGCCAGCAGTCCTGGTTGGCAGGAGGATGGCTACACCTTC. This encodes CASSPGWQEDGYTF.

The chain has TRBV6-5 and TRBJ2-7; D remains ambiguous. V lost 5 bases and J lost 3, with 11 bases in between. Looked up from germline, CDR1 is MNHEY and CDR2 is SVGAGI. CDR3 length equals 13 residues. The CDR3 DNA reads as TGTGCCAGCAGTCCAGGTTCATACTACGAGCAGTACTTC. Its protein product is CASSPGSYYEQYF.

CDR3 loop: CASSPDRESYEQYF. The DNA of the CDR3 is TGCGCCAGCAGCCCAGACAGGGAATCCTACGAGCAGTACTTC. J is TRBJ2-7 and V is TRBV5-1; 7 nucleotides match TRBD1. V trimming: 4 bases; J trimming: 1 base; junction bases outside the gene matches: 5. This CDR3 contains 14 residues. CDR1 SGHRS and CDR2 YFSETQ come from the germline V gene.

The rearrangement uses TRBV25-1 and TRBJ2-3; the match to TRBD2 covers 12 bases. The CDR3 has 16 residues. Germline-derived CDR1 and CDR2 are MGHDK and SYGVNS. V was clipped by 6 bases and J by 4 bases; unmatched bases: 8. CDR3 nucleotides: TGTGCCAGCAGCCCTTGGACTAGCGGGGAGGCAGATACGCAGTATTTT. Its protein product is CASSPWTSGEADTQYF. The whole variable domain, filled in from reference TRBV25-1 and TRBJ2-3, reads EADIYQTPRYLVIGTGKKITLECSQTMGHDKMYWYQQDPGMELHLIHYSYGVNSTEKGDLSSESTVSRIRTEHFPLTLESARPSHTSQYLCASSPWTSGEADTQYFGPGTRLTVL.

The rearrangement links TRBV25-1 to TRBJ1-1; 9 positions match TRBD1. The ends lost 1 base at V and 10 bases at J; junction bases unmatched: 4. The CDR3 runs to 13 residues. CDR1 and CDR2 from the germline V gene are MGHDK and SYGVNS. The chain's CDR3 is CASSELYRGRAFF. CDR3 nucleotides: TGTGCCAGCAGTGAATTGTACAGGGGGCGAGCTTTCTTT.

This chain uses TRBV3-1 (or the pseudogene TRBV3-2) with TRBJ2-7; perhaps TRBD2 as D (5 bases). CDR1 and CDR2 (germline): LGHDT, YNNKEL (reference sequence). Trimming shortened V by 3 bases and J by 4 bases, and 10 bases separated the two germline ends. The CDR3 totals 13 residues. The CDR3 region has the DNA TGTGCCAGCAGCCAGTCCGGGATTTACGAGCAGTACTTC. It encodes CASSQSGIYEQYF.

The chain combines TRBV5-4 with TRBJ1-2, with 7 positions matching TRBD1. This CDR3 spans 14 amino acids. Germline-derived CDR1 and CDR2 are SGHNT and YYREEE (reference sequence). The ends lost 4 bases at V and 7 bases at J; junction bases unmatched: 10. DNA of the CDR3: TGTGCCAGCAGCATATTTGGACAGGCGGGTGGCTACACCTTC. This encodes CASSIFGQAGGYTF.

The gene calls are TRBV29-1 and TRBJ2-5, with TRBD1 as a possible D gene (6 bases). This CDR3 is 13 amino acids long. The V end was cut by 4 bases, the J end by 4 bases, with 13 bases between. Germline CDR1 reads SQVTM; CDR2 reads ANQGSEA. In DNA form, the CDR3 reads TGCAGCGTTGTAGGACAGCCAGGAGAGACCCAGTACTTC. It encodes CSVVGQPGETQYF.